A selection of T cell receptor beta chains follows, all from one sample in a study of blood T cell repertoires in COVID-19. Repertoires were generated with immunoSEQ multiplex PCR, while TCRdb's copy carries only in-frame clones and drops some. The data contain 300,000 or so clones, roughly nine tenths of them singletons. Material for sequencing was PBMCs or T cells enriched from blood (not recorded which). The origin of the receptors is a woman in her 30s who had recovered from COVID-19. CDR3s include the opening cysteine and the closing phenylalanine or tryptophan. D genes are given only for firm matches. Where a row states a size, it is once, few, many or the class of an expanded clone; other rows omit it.

abundance: .; d_gene: TRBD1; v_gene: TRBV2; j_gene: TRBJ2-2; CDR3aa: CASSGDRGRNTGELFF; CDR3nt: TGTGCCAGCAGTGGAGACAGGGGACGTAACACCGGGGAGCTGTTTTTT
abundance: .; d_gene: TRBD1; v_gene: TRBV4-1; j_gene: TRBJ2-7; CDR3aa: CASSQGQGLSYEQYF; CDR3nt: TGCGCCAGCAGCCAGGGACAGGGACTCTCCTACGAGCAGTACTTC
abundance: .; d_gene: TRBD1; v_gene: TRBV28; j_gene: TRBJ2-5; CDR3aa: CASSFKLGTGAQETQYF; CDR3nt: TGTGCCAGCAGTTTTAAGCTCGGGACAGGGGCTCAAGAGACCCAGTACTTC
abundance: .; d_gene: TRBD1; v_gene: TRBV19; j_gene: TRBJ1-4; CDR3aa: CASSGSGGAFEKLFF; CDR3nt: TGTGCCAGTAGTGGCTCAGGGGGCGCGTTTGAAAAACTGTTTTTT
abundance: .; d_gene: TRBD1; v_gene: TRBV5-1; j_gene: TRBJ1-6; CDR3aa: CASSLGQGDSPLHF; CDR3nt: TGCGCCAGCAGCTTGGGACAGGGAGATTCACCCCTCCACTTT
abundance: .; d_gene: TRBD2; v_gene: TRBV7-7; j_gene: TRBJ2-3; CDR3aa: CASSRDYTDTQYF; CDR3nt: TGTGCCAGCAGCCGGGACTACACAGATACGCAGTATTTT
abundance: .; d_gene: .; v_gene: TRBV2; j_gene: TRBJ1-1; CDR3aa: CASSEGGRRVNTEAFF; CDR3nt: TGTGCCAGCAGTGAGGGGGGGCGCAGGGTGAACACTGAAGCTTTCTTT
abundance: once; d_gene: TRBD2; v_gene: TRBV7-8; j_gene: TRBJ2-3; CDR3aa: CASKKRGGTDTQYF; CDR3nt: TGTGCCAGCAAAAAGCGGGGGGGTACAGATACGCAGTATTTT
abundance: .; d_gene: .; v_gene: TRBV13; j_gene: TRBJ1-1; CDR3aa: CASSLGGQGNTEAFF; CDR3nt: TGTGCCAGCAGCTTAGGGGGCCAGGGGAACACTGAAGCTTTCTTT
abundance: .; d_gene: .; v_gene: TRBV14; j_gene: TRBJ2-5; CDR3aa: CASSQDRVRKTQYF; CDR3nt: TGTGCCAGCAGCCAAGACAGGGTGCGGAAGACCCAGTACTTC
abundance: .; d_gene: .; v_gene: TRBV15; j_gene: TRBJ1-2; CDR3aa: CATSRDDGLYGYTF; CDR3nt: TGTGCCACCAGCAGAGATGACGGACTCTATGGCTACACCTTC
abundance: .; d_gene: TRBD1; v_gene: TRBV2; j_gene: TRBJ1-2; CDR3aa: CASTGGNYGYTF; CDR3nt: TGTGCCAGTACAGGGGGAAACTATGGCTACACCTTC
abundance: .; d_gene: TRBD1; v_gene: TRBV27; j_gene: TRBJ1-1; CDR3aa: CASSLAGGQSAFF; CDR3nt: TGTGCCAGCAGTTTGGCAGGGGGCCAAAGCGCTTTCTTT
abundance: .; d_gene: TRBD1; v_gene: TRBV19; j_gene: TRBJ1-2; CDR3aa: CASTDRGSDYGYTF; CDR3nt: TGTGCCAGTACCGACAGGGGCTCCGACTATGGCTACACCTTC
abundance: .; d_gene: TRBD2; v_gene: TRBV4-3; j_gene: TRBJ2-7; CDR3aa: CASSSKGGSSYEQYF; CDR3nt: TGCGCCAGCAGTTCAAAGGGAGGGTCCTCCTACGAGCAGTACTTC
abundance: .; d_gene: TRBD1; v_gene: TRBV6-5; j_gene: TRBJ2-7; CDR3aa: CASDRRPYEQYF; CDR3nt: TGTGCCTCGGACAGGCGCCCCTACGAGCAGTACTTC
abundance: .; d_gene: TRBD1; v_gene: TRBV2; j_gene: TRBJ1-3; CDR3aa: CASSEGTGSGNTIYF; CDR3nt: TGTGCCAGCAGTGAGGGGACAGGGTCCGGAAACACCATATATTTT
abundance: .; d_gene: TRBD2; v_gene: TRBV10-2; j_gene: TRBJ2-5; CDR3aa: CASSPTGRQYF; CDR3nt: TGCGCCAGCAGCCCTACCGGGAGGCAGTACTTC
abundance: .; d_gene: TRBD1; v_gene: TRBV28; j_gene: TRBJ1-6; CDR3aa: CASSLRAGTGTPYNSPLHF; CDR3nt: TGTGCCAGCAGTTTAAGGGCCGGGACAGGGACGCCTTATAATTCACCCCTCCACTTT
abundance: .; d_gene: TRBD2; v_gene: TRBV14; j_gene: TRBJ2-1; CDR3aa: CASSQDPGLAGAHNEQFF; CDR3nt: TGTGCCAGCAGCCAGGACCCGGGGTTAGCGGGGGCTCACAATGAGCAGTTCTTC
abundance: .; d_gene: .; v_gene: TRBV28; j_gene: TRBJ2-7; CDR3aa: CASRRAGAPYEQYF; CDR3nt: TGTGCCAGCAGGCGCGCGGGGGCCCCTTACGAGCAGTACTTC
abundance: .; d_gene: TRBD1; v_gene: TRBV5-4; j_gene: TRBJ2-7; CDR3aa: CASSLSGTVYEQYF; CDR3nt: TGTGCCAGCAGCTTGTCCGGGACAGTCTACGAGCAGTACTTC
abundance: .; d_gene: TRBD1; v_gene: TRBV24-1; j_gene: TRBJ2-7; CDR3aa: CAPRDRAYEQYF; CDR3nt: TGTGCCCCCCGGGACAGGGCCTACGAGCAGTACTTC
abundance: .; d_gene: .; v_gene: TRBV12-3/TRBV12-4; j_gene: TRBJ1-5; CDR3aa: CASSGQLNQPQHF; CDR3nt: TGTGCCAGCAGTGGACAGCTCAATCAGCCCCAGCATTTT
abundance: .; d_gene: .; v_gene: TRBV21-1; j_gene: TRBJ1-5; CDR3aa: CASRVRDRAYTQGGNQPQHF; CDR3nt: TGTGCCAGCAGGGTCCGGGACAGGGCCTACACCCAGGGAGGCAATCAGCCCCAGCATTTT
abundance: .; d_gene: TRBD1; v_gene: TRBV30; j_gene: TRBJ1-6; CDR3aa: CAWARDRVNSPLHF; CDR3nt: TGTGCCTGGGCCCGGGACAGGGTAAATTCACCCCTCCACTTT
abundance: once; d_gene: TRBD1; v_gene: TRBV5-1; j_gene: TRBJ1-2; CDR3aa: CASSLADRAAGYTF; CDR3nt: TGCGCCAGCAGCTTGGCCGACAGGGCCGCTGGCTACACCTTC
abundance: .; d_gene: TRBD2; v_gene: TRBV5-1; j_gene: TRBJ2-5; CDR3aa: CASSLLLADEETQYF; CDR3nt: TGCGCCAGCAGCCTTTTACTAGCGGACGAAGAGACCCAGTACTTC
abundance: .; d_gene: TRBD1; v_gene: TRBV5-1; j_gene: TRBJ2-7; CDR3aa: CASSLDQGASYEQYF; CDR3nt: TGCGCCAGCAGCTTGGACCAGGGGGCCTCCTACGAGCAGTACTTC
abundance: .; d_gene: TRBD1; v_gene: TRBV9; j_gene: TRBJ2-2; CDR3aa: CASSVGTAPQTGELFF; CDR3nt: TGTGCCAGCAGCGTCGGGACAGCCCCTCAGACCGGGGAGCTGTTTTTT
abundance: .; d_gene: TRBD1; v_gene: TRBV27; j_gene: TRBJ2-7; CDR3aa: CASRSGTGAYEQYF; CDR3nt: TGTGCCAGCAGATCCGGGACAGGGGCCTACGAGCAGTACTTC
abundance: .; d_gene: TRBD2; v_gene: TRBV18; j_gene: TRBJ2-3; CDR3aa: CASSPSNSGGPTDTQYF; CDR3nt: TGTGCCAGCTCACCCTCCAATAGCGGGGGGCCCACAGATACGCAGTATTTT
abundance: .; d_gene: TRBD1; v_gene: TRBV30; j_gene: TRBJ1-1; CDR3aa: CALSQGQGGTEAFF; CDR3nt: TGTGCCTTATCGCAGGGACAGGGGGGGACTGAAGCTTTCTTT
abundance: .; d_gene: TRBD2; v_gene: TRBV7-8; j_gene: TRBJ2-4; CDR3aa: CASSLPSGGTKNIQYF; CDR3nt: TGTGCCAGCAGCTTACCTAGCGGGGGAACCAAAAACATTCAGTACTTC
abundance: .; d_gene: .; v_gene: TRBV21-1; j_gene: TRBJ1-6; CDR3aa: CASSKGPYNSPLHF; CDR3nt: TGTGCCAGCAGCAAAGGGCCGTATAATTCACCCCTCCACTTT
abundance: .; d_gene: .; v_gene: TRBV12-3/TRBV12-4; j_gene: TRBJ2-3; CDR3aa: CASSLVGADTQYF; CDR3nt: TGTGCCAGCAGTTTAGTAGGGGCAGATACGCAGTATTTT
abundance: .; d_gene: TRBD1; v_gene: TRBV6-5; j_gene: TRBJ1-1; CDR3aa: CASSSNDRVFGAFF; CDR3nt: TGTGCCAGCAGTTCTAACGACAGGGTCTTTGGAGCTTTCTTT
abundance: .; d_gene: TRBD1; v_gene: TRBV28; j_gene: TRBJ2-1; CDR3aa: CASSLPGTGGKNEQFF; CDR3nt: TGTGCCAGCAGTCTCCCCGGGACAGGGGGAAAAAATGAGCAGTTCTTC
abundance: .; d_gene: TRBD1; v_gene: TRBV3-1/TRBV3-2; j_gene: TRBJ1-6; CDR3aa: CASSRAGTGHSPLHF; CDR3nt: TGTGCCAGCAGCCGAGCAGGGACAGGCCATTCACCCCTCCACTTT
abundance: .; d_gene: .; v_gene: TRBV19; j_gene: TRBJ2-1; CDR3aa: CASTVGLLTGANEQFF; CDR3nt: TGTGCCAGCACCGTCGGCCTGTTGACTGGTGCCAATGAGCAGTTCTTC
abundance: .; d_gene: .; v_gene: TRBV6-1; j_gene: TRBJ1-6; CDR3aa: CASSEARQGRSPLHF; CDR3nt: TGTGCCAGCAGTGAAGCGCGTCAGGGGCGGTCACCCCTCCACTTT
abundance: .; d_gene: TRBD1; v_gene: TRBV5-1; j_gene: TRBJ2-7; CDR3aa: CASSLVRGPPYEQYF; CDR3nt: TGCGCCAGCAGCTTGGTTAGGGGGCCCCCCTACGAGCAGTACTTC
abundance: .; d_gene: TRBD2; v_gene: TRBV5-1; j_gene: TRBJ2-7; CDR3aa: CASRGGTVEQYF; CDR3nt: TGCGCCAGCAGGGGGGGGACGGTCGAGCAGTACTTC
abundance: .; d_gene: .; v_gene: TRBV5-1; j_gene: TRBJ1-2; CDR3aa: CASSPAAGDYGYTF; CDR3nt: TGCGCCAGCAGTCCGGCGGCAGGGGACTATGGCTACACCTTC
abundance: once; d_gene: .; v_gene: TRBV3-1/TRBV3-2; j_gene: TRBJ1-5; CDR3aa: CASSQDGAGLDQPQHF; CDR3nt: TGTGCCAGCAGCCAAGACGGAGCGGGGCTGGATCAGCCCCAGCATTTT